Listed below are T cell receptor beta chains from one sample, sequenced in a study of T-cell reconstitution after alpha-beta-depleted transplantation in children. TCRdb reprocessed the PCR reads via MiXCR and lists one record per CDR3 protein. Of 200,000 to 300,000 distinct CDR3 sequences in the sample, approximately 12% were seen once. The sequencing used PBMCs from the stem cell graft donor, collected from the stem cell graft. These receptors originate from a human donor who donated a stem cell graft to a child with acute lymphoblastic leukemia. Each CDR3 is given with its conserved first and last residue. D genes are given only for firm matches. Clone size is shown for a subset of rows, as once, few, many or a class of expanded clone.

TRBV12-3/TRBV12-4,TRBJ2-1,few,NA,TGTGCCAGCAGTTTGACAGGCTACAATGAGCAGTTCTTC,CASSLTGYNEQFF
TRBV6-2/TRBV6-3,TRBJ2-6,few,NA,TGTGCCACCTCGAGAGACACTGGGGCCAACGGCCTGACTTTC,CATSRDTGANGLTF
TRBV7-2,TRBJ2-6,NA,NA,TGTGCCAGCAGCTTAGTTAGGGGCTCTGGGGCCAACGGCCTGACTTTC,CASSLVRGSGANGLTF
TRBV20-1,TRBJ2-5,NA,NA,TGCAGTGCTAGAAGGGGATTGGAGACCCAGTACTTC,CSARRGLETQYF
TRBV5-1,TRBJ2-6,many,TRBD1,TGCGCCAGCAGCCCCGCACAGGGGGTAACTGGGGCCAACGTCCTGACTTTC,CASSPAQGVTGANVLTF
TRBV20-1,TRBJ2-1,many,TRBD2,TGCAGTGCTCGGAGCGGGGGGGCCTCCTACAATGAGCAGTTCTTC,CSARSGGASYNEQFF
TRBV12-3/TRBV12-4,TRBJ2-2,NA,NA,TGTGCCAGCGATACATCGACGGGCGCGAACACCGGGGAGCTGTTTTTT,CASDTSTGANTGELFF
TRBV12-3/TRBV12-4,TRBJ2-1,many,NA,TGTGCCAGCAGTTTGAGGGAGCAGTTCTTC,CASSLREQFF
TRBV9,TRBJ2-7,NA,TRBD1,TGTGCCAGCAGCGCACAGGGGGAGCAGTACTTC,CASSAQGEQYF
TRBV5-1,TRBJ1-1,many,NA,TGCGCCAGCAGCTTGGCGGGGATTTCTGAAGCTTTCTTT,CASSLAGISEAFF
TRBV7-9,TRBJ1-1,many,NA,TGTGCCAGCATTGAAAACACTGAAGCTTTCTTT,CASIENTEAFF